Listed below are T cell receptor beta chains from one sample, sequenced in a study of blood T cell repertoires in COVID-19. Assay: immunoSEQ multiplex PCR; the TCRdb copy retains only in-frame clones and omits some. This table has 150,000 to 200,000 clones, roughly 91% appearing once. Sequenced sample: peripheral blood. All receptors come from a human donor in a cohort sampled during active COVID-19. The CDR3 runs from the conserved cysteine through the conserved F or W.

CDR3	length	V	J
CASSQAGASSYEQYF	15	TRBV3-1/TRBV3-2	TRBJ2-7
CASSSGQGLYEQFF	14	TRBV28	TRBJ2-1
CASSFRRGEQYF	12	TRBV6-5	TRBJ2-7
CASSLPLGRQPQHF	14	TRBV28	TRBJ1-5
CASSLKRDSWFTGELFF	17	TRBV5-4	TRBJ2-2
CVSRRRTSGTETQYF	15	TRBV27	TRBJ2-5
CASSRSSGAQNIQYF	15	TRBV6-2/TRBV6-3	TRBJ2-4
CASSPLQANYGYTF	14	TRBV13	TRBJ1-2
CASSVSGTGIYEQYF	15	TRBV5-1	TRBJ2-7
CAWSATGGPYEAFF	14	TRBV30	TRBJ1-1
CASTSPDRAPHEQFF	15	TRBV19	TRBJ2-1
CASSGLGYEQYF	12	TRBV25-1	TRBJ2-7
CASSEGLVMADTQYF	15	TRBV5-1	TRBJ2-3
CASSEYEGDIYEQYF	15	TRBV25-1	TRBJ2-7
CASSQFPGSNEQYF	14	TRBV4-1	TRBJ2-7
CASRYPLRGGSYEQYF	16	TRBV6-5	TRBJ2-7
CASSDLRGPVGSTQYF	16	TRBV6-1	TRBJ2-3
CASRIPGTGGEKLFF	15	TRBV28	TRBJ1-4
CASRRQYTGELFF	13	TRBV2	TRBJ2-2
CASSQGGRVYNSPLHF	16	TRBV3-1/TRBV3-2	TRBJ1-6
CASRIGGTAGELFF	14	TRBV28	TRBJ2-2
CASSLTTTGSTYGYTF	16	TRBV18	TRBJ1-2
CASSITDSLGYSPLHF	16	TRBV9	TRBJ1-6
CASRRAGGGGNTGELFF	17	TRBV5-1	TRBJ2-2
CSVSPSRSTDTQYF	14	TRBV29-1	TRBJ2-3
CASSYSSRDYGYTF	14	TRBV6-2/TRBV6-3	TRBJ1-2